This T cell receptor beta chain was recorded in a study of CD4 T cells in lung cancer (dated by TCRdb to the late 2010s). In terms of the full investigation: The study screened blood T cells of NSCLC patients for responses to candidate mutation-encoded neoepitopes and isolated neoantigen-specific CD4+ T-cell clones and TCRs. Tumor and non-adjacent lung tissue were obtained from several patients undergoing curative-intent resections for stage I-III non-small cell lung cancer. Aged 60 to 69 when blood was donated, the resected patients, most of whom were former smokers, had either lung adenocarcinoma or squamous cell carcinoma. Treatments received by the patients before blood donation included platinum chemotherapy, and some patients received nivolumab or pembrolizumab. TCRB deep sequencing tracked the frequency of neoantigen-specific clonotypes in tumor resections, non-adjacent lung and cultured T-cell products. Broader findings and caveats from the paper: Some responses derived from blood might reflect in vitro priming of naive T cells or cross-reactivity instead of memory responses to the cancer.

This clone turned up a few times. Its antigen is still unknown. Base-call qualities are not available, and no considerably larger clone is one nucleotide away. Counted from cysteine to phenylalanine, this CDR3 has 12 amino acids. The entry retains the CDR3 DNA only, 36 bases that are in frame from base 1. V and J are truncated by 4 bases and 7 bases respectively, leaving an intervening sequence of 13 bases. The germline V gene encodes CDR1 SQVTM and CDR2 ANQGSEA. The protocol used for the library was the immunoSEQ multiplex PCR assay. Qiagen DNeasy or QIAamp micro DNA kits were used to isolate DNA, and the Adaptive Biotechnology human TCRB sequencing kit was used to sequence TCRB. TCRB libraries were sequenced on an Illumina MiSeq. On the study's bioinformatics: TCRB sequence data were analyzed with the kit provider's software, and tumor enrichment of clonotype templates was tested with Fisher's exact test. The table comes from immuneACCESS by way of TCRdb, which keeps in-frame sequences with V and J called. Part of the clones is missing from these tables; in studies checked, under half for an unresolved V gene and the rest for unknown reasons. That table supplies the V and J calls and clone size; D and trimming were determined from the DNA. The table for this sample lists fewer than 6,000 clones; over 70% of them were counted only once. The biggest ten clones account for about 16% of the sample.

The TCR was taken from a man in his 60s with non-small cell lung cancer. Recombination linked TRBV29-1 to TRBJ1-1; the D gene is perhaps TRBD1, from 5 matching bases. The sequenced sample was lung tumor tissue. The CDR3 protein sequence reads: CSVAGFGNEAFF. DNA sequence: TGCAGCGTTGCAGGGTTTGGTAATGAAGCTTTCTTT.